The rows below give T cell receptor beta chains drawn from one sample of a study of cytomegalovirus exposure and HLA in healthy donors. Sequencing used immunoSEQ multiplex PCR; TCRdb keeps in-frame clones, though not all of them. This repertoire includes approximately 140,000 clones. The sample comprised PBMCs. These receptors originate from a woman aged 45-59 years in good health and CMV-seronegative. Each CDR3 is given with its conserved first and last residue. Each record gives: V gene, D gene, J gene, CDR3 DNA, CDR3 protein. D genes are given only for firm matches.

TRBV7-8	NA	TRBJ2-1	TGTGCCAGCAGCGCTTACCGCGTGGGGGGATACAATGAGCAGTTCTTC	CASSAYRVGGYNEQFF
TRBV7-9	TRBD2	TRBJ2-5	TGTGCCAGCAGCGTATCCGGGGGGGAACAAGAGACCCAGTACTTC	CASSVSGGEQETQYF
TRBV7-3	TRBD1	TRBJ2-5	TGTGCCAGCAGCCGCGCAGGACAGGGTGCAGAGACCCAGTACTTC	CASSRAGQGAETQYF
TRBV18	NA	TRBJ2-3	TGTGCCAGCTCACGTACCGGCGGGATTGAAGATACGCAGTATTTT	CASSRTGGIEDTQYF
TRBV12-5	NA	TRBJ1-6	TGTGCTAGTGGTTTGGTCTATCTAGGACAGCCTAATAATTCACCCCTCCACTTT	CASGLVYLGQPNNSPLHF
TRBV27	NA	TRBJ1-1	TGTGCCAGCAGCATGGGGCGGGGGCTAATGAACACTGAAGCTTTCTTT	CASSMGRGLMNTEAFF
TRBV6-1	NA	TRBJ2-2	TGTGCCAGCAGTGGGAGGAAAGGATTAGGCGGGGAGCTGTTTTTT	CASSGRKGLGGELFF
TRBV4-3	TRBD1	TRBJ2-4	TGCGCCAGCAGCCAACAGGGGGCCATAGCCAAAAACATTCAGTACTTC	CASSQQGAIAKNIQYF
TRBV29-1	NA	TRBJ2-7	TGCAGCGTTGTCTATTACGGGGAGCCCTACGAGCAGTACTTC	CSVVYYGEPYEQYF
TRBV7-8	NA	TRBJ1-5	TGTGCCAGCAGCTTGCGGGACCGCCCAAATCAGCCCCAGCATTTT	CASSLRDRPNQPQHF
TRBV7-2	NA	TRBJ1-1	TGTGCCAGCAGCTTAGCAGTTACAGCCCTTGGTGAAGCTTTCTTT	CASSLAVTALGEAFF
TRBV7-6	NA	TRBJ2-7	TGTGCCAGCAGCCCCGTCGGGGTTGGCGAGCAGTACTTC	CASSPVGVGEQYF
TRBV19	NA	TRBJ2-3	TGTGCCAGTAGTATCTCCACAGATACGCAGTATTTT	CASSISTDTQYF
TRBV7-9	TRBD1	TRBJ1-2	TGTGCCAGCAGCCCGGGACAGGGTCGTGGCTACACCTTC	CASSPGQGRGYTF
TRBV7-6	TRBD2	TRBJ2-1	TGTGCCAGCAGCTTAGAGGTCAGGGCTAGCGGAGCTTACAATGAGCAGTTCTTC	CASSLEVRASGAYNEQFF
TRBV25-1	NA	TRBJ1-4	TGTGCCAGCAGTTCCAGGGCGCGGGAAAAACTGTTTTTT	CASSSRAREKLFF
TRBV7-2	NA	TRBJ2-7	TGTGCCAGCAGCTTAGTGGCAGGTTCTTACGAGCAGTACTTC	CASSLVAGSYEQYF
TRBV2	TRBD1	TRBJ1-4	TGTGCCATTGCTTCCGGGACAGGGGAAAAACTGTTTTTT	CAIASGTGEKLFF
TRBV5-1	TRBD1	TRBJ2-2	TGCGCCAGCAGCTTGGCCAGGGGGCGGATCGGGGAGCTGTTTTTT	CASSLARGRIGELFF
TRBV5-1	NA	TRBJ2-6	TGCGCCAGCAGCTTGGCCTTCACAGGGAGCGGGGCCAACGTCCTGACTTTC	CASSLAFTGSGANVLTF
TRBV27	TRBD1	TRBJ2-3	TGTGCCAGCAGTTTATGGAGTCTTGGCAGGGGGCGGTTAAATCCCACAGATACGCAGTATTTT	CASSLWSLGRGRLNPTDTQYF
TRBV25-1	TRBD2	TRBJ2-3	TGTGCCAGTGTGGCCTGCTTCATCACGTTTAAAGCGGGAGGGCCGAAGCATTTT	CASVACFITFKAGGPKHF